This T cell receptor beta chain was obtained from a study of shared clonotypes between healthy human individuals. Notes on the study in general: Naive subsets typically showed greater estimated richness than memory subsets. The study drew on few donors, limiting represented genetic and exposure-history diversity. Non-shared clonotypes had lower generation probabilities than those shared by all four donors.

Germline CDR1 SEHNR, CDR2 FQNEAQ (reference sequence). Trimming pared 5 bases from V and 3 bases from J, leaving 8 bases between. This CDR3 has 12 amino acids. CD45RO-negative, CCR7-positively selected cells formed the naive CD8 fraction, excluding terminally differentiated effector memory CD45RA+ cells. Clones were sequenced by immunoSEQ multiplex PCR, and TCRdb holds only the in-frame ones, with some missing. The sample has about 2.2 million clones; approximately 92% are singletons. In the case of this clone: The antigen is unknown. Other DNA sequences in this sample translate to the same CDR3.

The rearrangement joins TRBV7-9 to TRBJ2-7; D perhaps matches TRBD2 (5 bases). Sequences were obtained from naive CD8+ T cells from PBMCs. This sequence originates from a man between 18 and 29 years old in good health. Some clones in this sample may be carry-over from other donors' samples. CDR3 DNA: TGTGCCAGCAGCCCGGGGTTCTACGAGCAGTACTTC. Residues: CASSPGFYEQYF.